Presented here are 23 T cell receptor beta chains from one specimen sequenced in a study of blood T cell repertoires in COVID-19. Data came from immunoSEQ multiplex PCR; TCRdb stores just in-frame clones and leaves some out. Found here are around 190,000 clones, around 83% of them singletons; the top ten hold 6.5% to 10%. The sequenced sample was peripheral blood. The receptors were gathered from a woman aged 55 to 70 with acute or convalescent COVID-19.

DNA of the CDR3: TGTGCCAGCACCTCGCGACAGGCCTATGGCTACACCTTC. This codes for CASTSRQAYGYTF. This sequence joins TRBV5-4 and TRBJ1-2, with D possibly TRBD1 on 6 matching bases. Per germline, CDR1 SGHNT and CDR2 YYREEE (reference sequence). This CDR3 spans 13 amino acids. Deletions cut 6 bases from V and 4 bases from J, with 13 bases between.

The chain recombines TRBV11-3 with TRBJ1-2, with TRBD1 identical over 12 bases. Trimming cost V 5 bases and J 3 bases; bases outside gene matches: 7. The CDR3 has 16 residues. CDR1 SGHNT and CDR2 YENEEA come from the germline V gene. The CDR3: CASSDPGTGGHYGYTF. The CDR3 DNA follows: TGTGCCAGCAGCGACCCCGGGACAGGGGGCCACTATGGCTACACCTTC.

This chain uses TRBV3-1 (or the pseudogene TRBV3-2) with TRBJ1-1; D is perhaps TRBD1 (5 bases). V was clipped by 3 bases and J by 0 bases, with 11 bases between them. The CDR3 is 15 amino acids. CDR1 is LGHDT, CDR2 YNNKEL, per germline (reference sequence). CDR3 protein: CASSHRQSLNTEAFF. In DNA, the CDR3 is TGTGCCAGCAGCCACCGACAGAGCTTGAACACTGAAGCTTTCTTT.

The genes are TRBV3-1 (or the pseudogene TRBV3-2) and TRBJ2-1; D is unclear. The CDR3 length is 15 residues. The V gene's germline CDR1 is LGHDT and CDR2 YNNKEL (reference sequence). Trimming took 4 bases from V and 5 from J, leaving 15 bases between them. CDR3 amino acids: CASSPSSGSNNEQFF. The CDR3 coding sequence is TGTGCCAGCAGCCCCTCGTCCGGGTCTAACAATGAGCAGTTCTTC.

CDR3 coding DNA: TGCGCCAGCAGCTCCCCTACACAGGGTCTTAATGAAAAACTGTTTTTT. It is translated as CASSSPTQGLNEKLFF. This chain uses TRBV5-1 with TRBJ1-4; tentative D call: TRBD1 (6 bases). In germline, CDR1 is SGHRS, CDR2 YFSETQ. CDR3 length equals 16 residues. The V end lost 3 bases, the J end lost 4 bases, and 16 bases lay between the germline ends. The full variable domain, with the rest looked up from reference TRBV5-1 and TRBJ1-4, is KAGVTQTPRYLIKTRGQQVTLSCSPISGHRSVSWYQQTPGQGLQFLFEYFSETQRNKGNFPGRFSGRQFSNSRSEMNVSTLELGDSALYLCASSSPTQGLNEKLFFGSGTQLSVL.

V usage is TRBV4-1 and J usage is TRBJ1-5; D unclear. This CDR3 contains 14 residues. V lost 5 bases to trimming and J lost 3 bases, with 11 bases between them. CDR1 MGHRA and CDR2 YSYEKL come from the germline V gene. CDR3 loop: CASSFDILNQPQHF. The CDR3 DNA reads as TGCGCCAGCAGCTTCGACATACTCAATCAGCCCCAGCATTTT.

The chain links TRBV5-1 to TRBJ2-1; 7 bases map to TRBD2. The CDR3 is made up of 14 amino acids. Looked up from germline, CDR1 is SGHRS and CDR2 is YFSETQ. V shed 4 bases, J shed 8 bases, and the junction held 9 bases outside the gene matches. CDR3 in amino acids: CASSLSGIGDEQFF. As DNA, the CDR3 is TGCGCCAGCAGCCTCAGCGGGATCGGAGATGAGCAGTTCTTC.

The V call is TRBV6-5, the J call TRBJ2-2; TRBD2 matches 8 bases. The CDR3 covers 16 residues. The V segment lost 1 base and the J segment 5 bases; nucleotides outside the gene matches: 6. Germline CDR1 reads MNHEY; CDR2 reads SVGAGI. CDR3 bases: TGTGCCAGCAGTTACTTTCTGGCGGGGGGAACCGGGGAGCTGTTTTTT. Amino acid sequence: CASSYFLAGGTGELFF.

The chain uses TRBV4-2 and TRBJ1-2; unclear D gene. This CDR3 has 16 residues. V lost 0 bases and J lost 1, with 12 bases in between. CDR1 is LGHNA, CDR2 YNFKEQ, per germline. The CDR3 DNA follows: TGTGCCAGCAGCCAAGATATTAACAGCCTTAACTATGGCTACACCTTC. It encodes CASSQDINSLNYGYTF.

The chain joins TRBV9 to TRBJ1-3, with D tentatively TRBD1 (5 bases). The CDR3 totals 18 residues. Germline V gene data show CDR1 as SGDLS and CDR2 as YYNGEE. Deletions cut 4 bases from V and 0 bases from J, with 20 bases between. The CDR3 DNA is TGTGCCAGCAGCCCGGGAGCAGGGATTAATCTCTCTGGAAACACCATATATTTT. Translating it yields CASSPGAGINLSGNTIYF.

The chain joins TRBV20-1 to TRBJ2-1; 8 bases align to TRBD2. CDR3 size: 16 residues. V dropped 3 bases and J dropped 7; count of bases not matched to a gene: 14. Germline lookup yields CDR1 DFQATT and CDR2 SNEGSKA (reference sequence). CDR3 protein: CSASYIGGGRTNEQFF. For the CDR3, the DNA is TGCAGTGCTAGTTACATAGGCGGCGGGAGGACGAATGAGCAGTTCTTC.

The chain combines TRBV4-1 with TRBJ1-2; 8 nucleotides agree with TRBD1. Germline V lookup: CDR1 MGHRA, CDR2 YSYEKL. The CDR3 runs 15 residues. With V trimmed by 4 bases and J by 4 bases, 8 bases remained unmatched. CDR3 in amino acids: CASSPPDRALYGYTF. Here the CDR3 DNA reads TGCGCCAGCAGCCCTCCGGACAGGGCTCTCTATGGCTACACCTTC.

The genes are TRBV5-8 and TRBJ1-3; TRBD1 agrees at 10 bases. The V segment lost 5 bases and the J segment 2 bases; nucleotides outside the gene matches: 10. This CDR3 contains 17 residues. Looked up from germline, CDR1 is SGHTS and CDR2 is YDEGEE. Here the CDR3 DNA reads TGTGCCAGCAGGTCCGGGACAGGGGTCAGGGCTGGAAACACCATATATTTT. Translated, it gives CASRSGTGVRAGNTIYF.

This clone was observed a single time. The chain couples TRBV6-1 to TRBJ1-6; D is uncertain. Germline V gene data show CDR1 as MNHNS and CDR2 as SASEGT. The CDR3 loop spans 15 amino acids. V was clipped by 1 base and J by 9 bases, with 13 bases between them. Written as DNA, the CDR3 is TGTGCCAGCAGTGAAGATTTTGGGTACAGTTCACCCCTCCACTTT. It specifies CASSEDFGYSSPLHF.

The rearrangement joins TRBV18 to TRBJ2-3; D unclear. CDR3 length: 14 amino acids. Germline V gene data show CDR1 as KGHSH and CDR2 as LQKENI. The germline V and J ends were trimmed by 4 bases and 5 bases, with 13 bases remaining between them. The CDR3 loop is CASSQVAVQDTQYF. Written as DNA, the CDR3 is TGTGCCAGCTCACAGGTAGCCGTGCAAGATACGCAGTATTTT.

The chain links TRBV5-1 to TRBJ2-1; 10 nucleotides agree with TRBD2. Trimming cost V 0 bases and J 12 bases; bases outside gene matches: 12. CDR1 and CDR2 (germline): SGHRS, YFSETQ. The CDR3 sequence is 16 residues long. As DNA, the CDR3 is TGCGCCAGCAGCTTGGTCACTAGCGGGGTGACCGGGGGGCAGTTCTTC. Residues: CASSLVTSGVTGGQFF.

This rearrangement joins TRBV27 to TRBJ2-7; 9 bases fit TRBD1. CDR1 is MNHEY, CDR2 SMNVEV, per germline (reference sequence). The V and J ends lost 3 bases and 5 bases, in that order; junction bases with no gene match: 5. The CDR3 is made up of 14 amino acids. CDR3: CASSFRDRAHEQYV. The DNA of the CDR3 is TGTGCCAGCAGTTTTCGGGACAGGGCTCACGAGCAGTACGTC.

The V and J genes are TRBV28 and TRBJ1-2; TRBD1 agrees at 7 bases. Germline V gene lookup returns CDR1 MDHEN and CDR2 SYDVKM. The V and J ends lost 7 bases and 4 bases, in that order; junction bases with no gene match: 15. The length of the CDR3 is 16 residues. This CDR3 is CASNTRDRVTPYGYTF. The CDR3 nucleotides are TGTGCCAGCAATACTCGAGACAGGGTAACTCCCTATGGCTACACCTTC.

CDR3 in amino acids: CASSYTRATF. The CDR3, as DNA: TGTGCCAGCAGCTATACCAGGGCCACCTTC. The V gene is TRBV7-4, the J gene TRBJ1-2, with D possibly being TRBD1 (5 bases). The germline V gene has CDR1 SGHVT and CDR2 SQSDAQ. The ends were cut back, 4 bases at V and 13 bases at J, with 10 bases in the middle. This CDR3 is built from 10 residues.

The chain joins TRBV18 to TRBJ2-7, with TRBD1 matching 7 bases. The CDR3 is made up of 15 amino acids. The germline CDR1 and CDR2 sequences are KGHSH and LQKENI. With V trimmed by 3 bases and J by 5 bases, 10 bases remained unmatched. The CDR3 sequence: CASSPIVGTVNEQYF. In DNA, the CDR3 is TGTGCCAGCTCACCGATTGTGGGGACAGTAAACGAGCAGTACTTC.

This clone was found a few times. This chain links TRBV4-2 with TRBJ2-1, with D possibly TRBD2 on 5 matching bases. This CDR3 is built from 14 residues. Trimming removed 1 base from V and 7 bases from J, with 11 bases in between. Germline V gives CDR1 LGHNA, CDR2 YNFKEQ. CDR3 sequence reads: CASSQGEGMNEQFF. For the CDR3, the DNA is TGTGCCAGCAGCCAAGGAGAGGGCATGAATGAGCAGTTCTTC.

CDR3: CASSNSGRADTQYF. In DNA form, the CDR3 reads TGTGCCAGCAGTAATAGCGGGAGGGCCGATACGCAGTATTTT. The chain has TRBV28 and TRBJ2-3; 11 positions match TRBD2. The CDR3 is made up of 14 amino acids. V dropped 5 bases and J dropped 6; count of bases not matched to a gene: 4. Looked up from germline, CDR1 is MDHEN and CDR2 is SYDVKM.

The rearrangement uses TRBV7-8 and TRBJ1-1; 7 bases are shared with TRBD1. J gave up 1 base and V 5 bases, and 4 bases lay outside the gene matches. Germline CDR1 SGHVS, CDR2 FQNEAQ. The CDR3 is 14 amino acids. The CDR3 bases are TGTGCCAGCAGCCCTCGGACAGGGAACACTGAAGCTTTCTTT. Protein product: CASSPRTGNTEAFF. Full variable domain (outside the CDR3, taken from reference TRBV7-8 and TRBJ1-1): GAGVSQSPRYKVAKRGQDVALRCDPISGHVSLFWYQQALGQGPEFLTYFQNEAQLDKSGLPSDRFFAERPEGSVSTLKIQRTQQEDSAVYLCASSPRTGNTEAFFGQGTRLTVV.